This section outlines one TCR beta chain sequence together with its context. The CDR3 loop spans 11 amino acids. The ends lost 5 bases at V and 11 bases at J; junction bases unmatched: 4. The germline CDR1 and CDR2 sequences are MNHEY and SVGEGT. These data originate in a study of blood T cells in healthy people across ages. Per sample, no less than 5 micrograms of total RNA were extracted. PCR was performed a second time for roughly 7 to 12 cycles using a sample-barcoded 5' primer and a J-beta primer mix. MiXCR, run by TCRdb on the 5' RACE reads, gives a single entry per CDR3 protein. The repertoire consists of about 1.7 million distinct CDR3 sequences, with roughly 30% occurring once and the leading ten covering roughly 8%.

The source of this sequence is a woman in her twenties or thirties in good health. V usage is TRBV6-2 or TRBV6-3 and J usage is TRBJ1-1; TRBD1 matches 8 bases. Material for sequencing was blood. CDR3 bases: TGTGCCAGCAGTCCCGGGGACAGGGCTTTCTTT. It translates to CASSPGDRAFF.